The 19 T cell receptor beta chains given below trace back to one sample, sequenced in a study of T cells in Graves' hyperthyroidism and ophthalmopathy. Researchers took RNA transcripts and amplified the TCR beta CDR3 regions from them. Carried out on the TCR CDR3, a first-round RT-PCR used the HTBI primer set. TCRdb re-called the multiplex PCR reads through MiXCR, storing one row per CDR3 protein. The repertoire holds 550,000 to 700,000 distinct CDR3 sequences, with about 15% as singletons. The sequencing input was blood. These receptors originate from a woman aged 40-49 years with Graves' ophthalmopathy.

This clonotype was detected once. The chain is built from TRBV28 and TRBJ2-7; 13 bases match TRBD2. In germline, CDR1 is MDHEN, CDR2 SYDVKM. Trimming took 8 bases from V and 3 from J; bases not matched to a gene: 7. There are 15 residues in the CDR3. The CDR3 DNA is TGTGCCAGCGGCTTGACTAGCGGGAGGATCTACGAGCAGTACTTC. This codes for CASGLTSGRIYEQYF.

This clonotype was seen repeatedly, ten times or more. This chain uses TRBV2 with TRBJ2-2; 9 nucleotides align to TRBD1. Trimming took 11 bases from V and 5 from J; bases not matched to a gene: 9. CDR1 and CDR2 (germline): SNHLY, FYNNEI. The CDR3 spans 14 residues. CDR3 nucleotide sequence: TGTGCCGGTTCACAGGGGGCAAGGACCGGGGAGCTGTTTTTT. Protein product: CAGSQGARTGELFF.

This clonotype was observed at least ten times. The genes are TRBV6-4 and TRBJ2-4; no firm D call. The V end lost 7 bases, the J end lost 0 bases, and 16 bases lay between the germline ends. Germline-derived CDR1 and CDR2 are MRHNA and SNTAGT. The CDR3 has 16 residues. CDR3 DNA: TGTGCCAGCATCTCCGGCCGGCAGCTAGCCAAAAACATTCAGTACTTC. Translation: CASISGRQLAKNIQYF.

In its sample, this clonotype was seen a few times. The chain links TRBV2 to TRBJ2-7, with 9 bases identical to TRBD1. Germline trimming cut 7 bases from V and 6 bases from J; bases unmatched to any gene: 16. CDR1 is SNHLY, CDR2 FYNNEI, per germline. The CDR3 has 16 amino acids. The CDR3, as DNA: TGTGCCAGCACTAGATTCGGGGACAGGGTTGGCCTCGAGCAGTACTTC. Amino acids: CASTRFGDRVGLEQYF.

This clonotype was seen ten or more times. The rearrangement joins TRBV15 to TRBJ1-3, with D uncertain. This CDR3 region has 17 residues. Trimming removed 0 bases from V and 0 bases from J, with 12 bases in between. Germline CDR1 and CDR2: LNHNV and YYDKDF (reference sequence). The CDR3 coding sequence is TGTGCCACCAGCAGAGATGTCTCCGGTTACTCTGGAAACACCATATATTTT. This sequence encodes CATSRDVSGYSGNTIYF.

This clonotype has only a few counts. The gene calls are TRBV5-1 and TRBJ1-5; D gene uncertain. V was trimmed by 1 base and J by 5 bases, leaving 13 bases between them. From germline, CDR1 is SGHRS and CDR2 YFSETQ. CDR3 size: 15 residues. This CDR3 is CASSLWPGLDQPQHF. The CDR3 DNA reads TGCGCCAGCAGCTTGTGGCCGGGGTTGGATCAGCCCCAGCATTTT.

This clonotype has a handful of counts. The V call is TRBV30, the J call TRBJ2-5; D is undetermined. Germline V CDR1 and CDR2: GTSNPN, SVGIG (reference sequence). The CDR3 covers 13 residues. The V end lost 0 bases, the J end lost 5 bases, and 10 bases lay between the germline ends. The CDR3 DNA reads TGTGCCTGGAGTGTACGGCTACTGGAGACCCAGTACTTC. This encodes CAWSVRLLETQYF.

In its sample, this clonotype was seen many times. V gene TRBV6-5 combines with J gene TRBJ1-1; tentatively, D is TRBD1 (6 bases). Germline values: CDR1 MNHEY, CDR2 SVGAGI. The CDR3 totals 15 residues. V lost 5 bases and J lost 2, with 15 bases in between. The CDR3, as DNA: TGTGCCAGCAGTCACCACAGGGACGATAACACTGAAGCTTTCTTT. Its translation is CASSHHRDDNTEAFF.

This clonotype was counted many times. J is TRBJ2-5 and V is TRBV18; tentatively, D is TRBD1 (5 bases). Per germline, CDR1 KGHSH and CDR2 LQKENI. There are 12 residues in the CDR3. The ends were cut back, 2 bases at V and 5 bases at J, with 6 bases in the middle. The CDR3 loop reads CASSPKGETQYF. The CDR3, as DNA: TGTGCCAGCTCACCAAAGGGGGAGACCCAGTACTTC.

The genes are TRBV4-1 and TRBJ2-4; D gene uncertain. This CDR3 has 15 amino acids. Germline CDR1 and CDR2: MGHRA and YSYEKL. V was cut by 5 bases and J by 2 bases, with 13 bases left in between. CDR3 sequence reads: CASSDTAKSKNIQYF. The DNA of the CDR3 is TGCGCCAGCAGCGACACAGCCAAGTCCAAAAACATTCAGTACTTC.

This clonotype was counted ten times or more. This chain joins TRBV12-3 or TRBV12-4 and TRBJ1-1, with 11 bases lining up with TRBD1. The V gene end was trimmed by 5 bases and the J gene end by 5 bases; junction bases not matched to a gene: 1. The CDR3 spans 13 residues. The chain's CDR3 is CASSGTGGTEAFF. Written as DNA, the CDR3 is TGTGCCAGCAGTGGGACAGGGGGAACTGAAGCTTTCTTT.

A few counts support this clonotype. Here the CDR3 reads CASSPQGEGGYTF. The CDR3 DNA reads as TGTGCCAGCTCACCACAGGGGGAAGGAGGCTACACCTTC. V is TRBV18 and J is TRBJ1-2, with TRBD1 as a possible D gene (6 bases). Germline CDR1 KGHSH, CDR2 LQKENI. V gave up 1 base and J gave up 8 bases, with 11 bases separating them. This CDR3 is built from 13 residues.

This clonotype was picked up many times. V usage is TRBV29-1 and J usage is TRBJ2-2; 8 positions agree with TRBD2. The CDR3 length is 14 residues. The ends lost 4 bases at V and 0 bases at J; junction bases unmatched: 1. Germline CDR1 reads SQVTM; CDR2 reads ANQGSEA. CDR3 coding DNA: TGCAGCGTTGTGACTAGCGCGAACACCGGGGAGCTGTTTTTT. Amino acids: CSVVTSANTGELFF.

The rearrangement links TRBV6-2 or TRBV6-3 to TRBJ2-7, with D perhaps given as TRBD1 or TRBD2 (5 bases each). There are 17 residues in the CDR3. Germline loops: CDR1 MNHEY, CDR2 SVGEGT. V was cut by 5 bases and J by 4 bases, with 24 bases left in between. CDR3 sequence reads: CASSLHPIGAKPYEQYF. As DNA, the CDR3 is TGTGCCAGCAGTCTCCACCCAATCGGGGCCAAACCTTACGAGCAGTACTTC.

This clonotype was recorded at least ten times. The chain couples TRBV6-2 or TRBV6-3 to TRBJ1-1; D not resolved. The CDR3 has 13 residues. Germline V gives CDR1 MNHEY, CDR2 SVGEGT. Trimming cost V 6 bases and J 0 bases, with 8 bases left between them. CDR3 loop: CASRGFMNTEAFF. CDR3 nucleotide sequence: TGTGCCAGCAGGGGGTTCATGAACACTGAAGCTTTCTTT.

This clonotype appeared a few times. The final CDR3 position lacks the conserved phenylalanine or tryptophan, pointing to a likely read error. This sequence joins TRBV3-1 and TRBJ2-5; D unclear. CDR1 is LGHDT and CDR2 is YNNKEL in the germline V gene (reference sequence). V lost 0 bases, J lost 3 bases, and 11 bases lay in between. This CDR3 has 15 residues. CDR3 sequence reads: CASSQDRLLEETQYL. CDR3 DNA: TGTGCCAGCAGCCAAGATCGGCTACTGGAAGAGACCCAGTACCTC.

This clonotype has only a few counts. V gene TRBV24-1 combines with J gene TRBJ2-3; D is unclear. Trimming took off 3 bases at V and 3 bases at J, with 9 bases between the two ends. CDR3 length equals 14 residues. The germline CDR1 and CDR2 sequences are KGHDR and SFDVKD. The CDR3 here is CATSDTVKTDTQYF. In DNA, the CDR3 is TGTGCCACCAGTGATACCGTAAAGACAGATACGCAGTATTTT.

Turning to this clonotype: Because it lacks the conserved phenylalanine or tryptophan at the end, this CDR3 is likely a read error. The chain employs TRBV9 and TRBJ2-7, with D unclear. The CDR3 has 10 residues. Looked up from germline, CDR1 is SGDLS and CDR2 is YYNGEE. With 9 bases removed from V and 3 bases from J, the gap between germline ends came to 7 bases. The CDR3 here is CAISNYEQYL. CDR3 nucleotide sequence: TGTGCCATCTCAAACTACGAGCAGTACCTC.

This clonotype was seen repeatedly, ten times or more. An end of the junction differs from the germline gene, which may be a read error. The chain carries TRBV5-1 and TRBJ2-2; 7 bases are a match to TRBD1. Looked up from germline, CDR1 is SGHRS and CDR2 is YFSETQ. The CDR3 is made up of 15 amino acids. The CDR3 here is CASSLGQENTGELFF. CDR3 in DNA: TGTGCCAGCAGTTTAGGACAGGAGAACACCGGGGAGCTGTTTTTT.